The sample holds a few counts of the clone carrying this T cell receptor beta chain. Antigen: not known. The data derive from a study of CD8 T cells in ankylosing spondylitis. General study results and limits: For ankylosing spondylitis blood, a TCR beta motif of seven to nine highly homologous variants appeared characteristic.

This CDR3 is 14 amino acids long. The V end was cut by 0 bases, the J end by 6 bases, with 10 bases between. The germline gives CDR1 LNHNV, CDR2 YYDKDF (reference sequence). With molecular barcodes, quantitative 5'-RACE was used to make the TCR beta libraries. From the 5' RACE reads, TCRdb called clonotypes with MiXCR, one entry per CDR3 protein. The sample has more than 600,000 distinct CDR3 sequences, roughly 20% seen once. Sequenced sample: blood, either unsorted or a sorted T cell fraction (not recorded which). The source of this sequence is a male donor with ankylosing spondylitis. V and J are TRBV15 and TRBJ2-3; D ambiguous. The CDR3 loop reads CATSRDDTRDTQYF. CDR3 DNA sequence: TGTGCCACCAGCAGAGATGACACCAGGGATACGCAGTATTTT.